A single sample gave rise to the 7 T cell receptor beta chains below, sequenced in a study of cytomegalovirus exposure and HLA in healthy donors. Both 60 Vbeta primers and 13 Jbeta primers went into the PCR. Profiling relied on immunoSEQ multiplex PCR, and the TCRdb table lists in-frame clones only, not all of them. The data contain roughly 240,000 clones, 78% of them singletons. Sequencing used PBMCs. The receptors shown here come from a boy between 10 and 17 years old in good health and CMV-seronegative.

The V gene is TRBV7-3, the J gene TRBJ1-1, with TRBD1 matching 10 bases. The CDR3 runs 17 residues. Germline V gives CDR1 SGHTA, CDR2 FQGTGA. Trimming at V came to 1 base and at J to 1 base, leaving 6 bases not matched to a gene. CDR3 residues: CASSLRQGALTNTEAFF. In nucleotides, the CDR3 is TGTGCCAGCAGCTTAAGACAGGGGGCTCTAACGAACACTGAAGCTTTCTTT.

The chain recombines TRBV19 with TRBJ1-5; 8 nucleotides agree with TRBD1. The CDR3 covers 14 residues. The germline CDR1 and CDR2 sequences are LNHDA and SQIVND (reference sequence). With 5 bases clipped from V and 7 bases from J, the junction kept 7 bases outside the gene matches. This chain's CDR3 is CASSVDRGRQPQHF. In nucleotides, the CDR3 is TGTGCCAGTAGTGTTGACAGGGGAAGGCAGCCCCAGCATTTT.

This chain connects TRBV6-4 to TRBJ2-3; TRBD1 matches at 7 bases. J gave up 2 bases and V 5 bases, and 4 bases lay outside the gene matches. Germline V gives CDR1 MRHNA, CDR2 SNTAGT. The CDR3 covers 14 residues. The CDR3 is CASSPGGLTDTQYF. CDR3 DNA: TGTGCCAGCAGTCCAGGGGGTCTCACAGATACGCAGTATTTT.

The chain carries TRBV9 and TRBJ2-5; 14 bases are a match to TRBD2. The ends lost 0 bases at V and 2 bases at J; junction bases unmatched: 6. Per the germline V gene, CDR1 is SGDLS and CDR2 is YYNGEE. CDR3 size: 18 residues. DNA of the CDR3: TGTGCCAGCAGCGTAGCTGGACTAGCGGGGGGACTACAAGAGACCCAGTACTTC. Its protein is CASSVAGLAGGLQETQYF. The whole variable domain, remainder taken from reference TRBV9 and TRBJ2-5, is DSGVTQTPKHLITATGQRVTLRCSPRSGDLSVYWYQQSLDQGLQFLIQYYNGEERAKGNILERFSAQQFPDLHSELNLSSLELGDSALYFCASSVAGLAGGLQETQYFGPGTRLLVL.

This CDR3 is CASSLGMMRVGQPQHF. The CDR3 nucleotides are TGTGCCAGCAGCTTAGGTATGATGAGGGTTGGACAGCCCCAGCATTTT. The J gene is TRBJ1-5, the V gene TRBV7-8; D call uncertain. The CDR3 loop spans 16 amino acids. In germline, CDR1 is SGHVS, CDR2 FQNEAQ. Trimming cost V 1 base and J 7 bases, with 17 bases left between them.

In this sample, this clone turned up a few times. This chain uses TRBV7-2 with TRBJ2-3, with D unresolved. The germline gives CDR1 SGHTA, CDR2 FQGNSA. V gave up 0 bases and J gave up 3 bases, with 4 bases separating them. The CDR3 runs 13 residues. CDR3 DNA: TGTGCCAGCAGCTTAGCGCGGACAGATACGCAGTATTTT. This gives the protein CASSLARTDTQYF. The full variable domain, rest sourced from reference TRBV7-2 and TRBJ2-3, is GAGVSQSPSNKVTEKGKDVELRCDPISGHTALYWYRQSLGQGLEFLIYFQGNSAPDKSGLPSDRFSAERTGGSVSTLTIQRTQQEDSAVYLCASSLARTDTQYFGPGTRLTVL.

The chain employs TRBV29-1 and TRBJ2-5; TRBD1 matches 7 bases. Germline CDR1 and CDR2: SQVTM and ANQGSEA. The CDR3 sequence is 12 residues long. The ends lost 4 bases at V and 5 bases at J; junction bases unmatched: 4. DNA of the CDR3: TGCAGCGTTGTCCAGGGGGATGAGACCCAGTACTTC. Protein: CSVVQGDETQYF.